This T cell receptor (beta chain) came from a study of regulatory T cells. Findings and caveats of the study: Skewed V and J usage and few unique V-J pairs marked patient repertoires, most in Tregs. Hydrophobic residues at CDR3 positions 6 and 7 were enriched in conventional CD4+ T cells of CD3G-deficient patients.

Note on this clone: Its antigen remains unidentified.

Regulatory (CD25-high CD127-low) and conventional (CD25-low CD127-high) CD4+ T cells were sorted separately. This CDR3 contains 16 residues. V was clipped by 2 bases and J by 4 bases; unmatched bases: 4. The germline V gene encodes CDR1 MDHEN and CDR2 SYDVKM. The PCR used 52 TRBV and 13 TRBJ primers. Sequencing used immunoSEQ multiplex PCR; TCRdb keeps in-frame clones, though not all of them. The sample includes 30,000 to 40,000 clones, over 90% of them seen just once. Sequencing input: conventional CD4+ T cells sorted from blood. This receptor was identified in a child under 10 years old with CD3G deficiency. V is TRBV28 and J is TRBJ2-3; 12 bases fit TRBD1. CDR3 amino acids: CASSLRDRGLADTQYF. The CDR3 DNA reads as TGTGCCAGCAGTTTAAGGGACAGGGGGCTGGCAGATACGCAGTATTTT.